This TCR beta chain was recorded in a study of tumor-infiltrating lymphocytes in oesophageal squamous cell carcinoma. MiXCR, applied by TCRdb to the PCR reads, yields one record per CDR3 protein. This sample has 20,000 to 25,000 distinct CDR3 sequences, with around a third found just once. The V end lost 3 bases, the J end lost 7 bases, and 9 bases lay between the germline ends. This CDR3 has 13 amino acids. Per germline, CDR1 MDHEN and CDR2 SYDVKM. This clonotype was observed many times. The TCR comes from a female donor with esophageal squamous cell carcinoma. The chain links TRBV28 to TRBJ2-2; TRBD2 might be the D (6 bases). The sequenced sample consisted of esophageal tumor tissue. The CDR3 DNA sequence: TGTGCCAGCAGTTTCGGGGGAAGCGGGGAGCTGTTTTTT. It translates to CASSFGGSGELFF.